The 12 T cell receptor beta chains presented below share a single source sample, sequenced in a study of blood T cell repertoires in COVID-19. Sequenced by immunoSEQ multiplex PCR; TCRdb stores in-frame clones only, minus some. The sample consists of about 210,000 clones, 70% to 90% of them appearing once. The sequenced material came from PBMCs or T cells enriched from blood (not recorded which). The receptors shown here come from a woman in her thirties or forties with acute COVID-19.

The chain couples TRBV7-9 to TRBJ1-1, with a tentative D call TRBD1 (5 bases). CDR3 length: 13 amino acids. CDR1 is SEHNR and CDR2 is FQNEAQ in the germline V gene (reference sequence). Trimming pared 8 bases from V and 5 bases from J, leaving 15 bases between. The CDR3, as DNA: TGTGCCAGCGAGCAGGAAAAGGGGACTGAAGCTTTCTTT. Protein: CASEQEKGTEAFF.

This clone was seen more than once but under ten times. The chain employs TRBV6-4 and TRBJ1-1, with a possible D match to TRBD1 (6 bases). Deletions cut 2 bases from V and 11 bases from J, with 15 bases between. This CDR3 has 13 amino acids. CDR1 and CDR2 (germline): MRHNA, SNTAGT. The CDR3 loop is CASSDQTGFPAFF. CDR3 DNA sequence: TGTGCCAGCAGTGACCAGACAGGATTTCCGGCTTTCTTT.

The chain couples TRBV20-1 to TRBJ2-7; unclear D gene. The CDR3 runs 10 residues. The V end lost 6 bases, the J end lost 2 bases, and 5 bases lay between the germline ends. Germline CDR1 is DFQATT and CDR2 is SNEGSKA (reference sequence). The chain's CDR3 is CSAGAYEQYF. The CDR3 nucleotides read TGCAGTGCAGGAGCCTACGAGCAGTACTTC.

The CDR3 DNA reads TGTGCCAGCAGCCTGGGGACAGGGAATCAGCCCCAGCATTTT. It specifies CASSLGTGNQPQHF. The chain links TRBV3-1 (or the pseudogene TRBV3-2) to TRBJ1-5; 9 bases align to TRBD1. V was pared by 4 bases and J by 4 bases, with 2 bases of the junction left unmatched. The CDR3 length is 14 residues. Germline V gene lookup returns CDR1 LGHDT and CDR2 YNNKEL (reference sequence).

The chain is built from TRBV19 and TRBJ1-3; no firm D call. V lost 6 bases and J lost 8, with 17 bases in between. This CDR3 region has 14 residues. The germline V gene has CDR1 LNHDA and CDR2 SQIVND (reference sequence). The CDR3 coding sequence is TGTGCCAGTAGCCCTACTGCCGGCGGGGACACCATATATTTT. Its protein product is CASSPTAGGDTIYF.

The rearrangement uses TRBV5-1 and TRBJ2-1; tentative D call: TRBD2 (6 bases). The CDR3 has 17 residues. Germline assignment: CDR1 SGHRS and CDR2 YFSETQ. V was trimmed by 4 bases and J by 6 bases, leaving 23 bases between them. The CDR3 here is CASSPLERARRGNEQFF. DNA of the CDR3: TGCGCCAGCAGCCCCCTGGAGCGGGCTAGGAGGGGCAATGAGCAGTTCTTC.

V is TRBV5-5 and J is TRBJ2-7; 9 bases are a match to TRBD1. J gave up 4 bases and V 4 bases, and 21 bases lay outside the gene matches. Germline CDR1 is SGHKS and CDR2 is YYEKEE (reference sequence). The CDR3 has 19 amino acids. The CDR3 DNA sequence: TGTGCCAGCAGCCTGACCGGGACAGGGATAGGGCTCTCCGGGTACGAGCAGTACTTC. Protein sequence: CASSLTGTGIGLSGYEQYF.

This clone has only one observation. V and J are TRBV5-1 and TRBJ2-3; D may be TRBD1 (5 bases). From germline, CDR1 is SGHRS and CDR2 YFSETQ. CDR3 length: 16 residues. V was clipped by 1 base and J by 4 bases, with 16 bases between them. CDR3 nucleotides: TGCGCCAGCAGCTTGAAAGGCGTCGAAGGGGCAGATACGCAGTATTTT. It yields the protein CASSLKGVEGADTQYF. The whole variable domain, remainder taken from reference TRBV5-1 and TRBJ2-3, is KAGVTQTPRYLIKTRGQQVTLSCSPISGHRSVSWYQQTPGQGLQFLFEYFSETQRNKGNFPGRFSGRQFSNSRSEMNVSTLELGDSALYLCASSLKGVEGADTQYFGPGTRLTVL.

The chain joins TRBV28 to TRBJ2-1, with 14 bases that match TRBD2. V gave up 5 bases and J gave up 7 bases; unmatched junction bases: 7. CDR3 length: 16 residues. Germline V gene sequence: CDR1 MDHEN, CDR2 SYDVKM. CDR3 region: CASSLTTSGRVNEQFF. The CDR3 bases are TGTGCCAGCAGTCTCACGACTAGCGGGAGGGTGAATGAGCAGTTCTTC.

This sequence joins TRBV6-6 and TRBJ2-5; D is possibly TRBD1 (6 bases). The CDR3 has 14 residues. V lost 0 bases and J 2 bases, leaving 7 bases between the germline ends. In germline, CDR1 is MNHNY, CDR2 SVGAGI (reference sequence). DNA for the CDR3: TGTGCCAGCAGTTACTCTGGACAGCAAGAGACCCAGTACTTC. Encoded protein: CASSYSGQQETQYF.

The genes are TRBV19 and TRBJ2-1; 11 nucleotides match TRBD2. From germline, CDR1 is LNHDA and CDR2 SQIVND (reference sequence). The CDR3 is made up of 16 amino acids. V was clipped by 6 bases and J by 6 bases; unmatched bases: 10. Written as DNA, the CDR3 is TGTGCCAGTAGAACTACGGGACTAGCGGAGTCCAATGAGCAGTTCTTC. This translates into CASRTTGLAESNEQFF.

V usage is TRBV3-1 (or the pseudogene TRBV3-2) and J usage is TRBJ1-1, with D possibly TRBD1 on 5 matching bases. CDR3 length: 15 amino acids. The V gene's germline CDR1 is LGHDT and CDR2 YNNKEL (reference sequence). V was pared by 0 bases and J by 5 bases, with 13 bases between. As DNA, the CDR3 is TGTGCCAGCAGCCAAGATAGAAGGGGTTGGACTGAAGCTTTCTTT. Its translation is CASSQDRRGWTEAFF.